Listed below are T cell receptor beta chains from one sample, sequenced in a study of OX40 agonist ivuxolimab in advanced cancers. The assay was immunoSEQ multiplex PCR, and TCRdb's table has in-frame clones only and misses some. Found here are under 85,000 clones, around 87% of them singletons; the top ten hold approximately 8%. The specimen was CD4+ or CD8+ T cells sorted from blood, collected in a trial of the OX40 agonist ivuxolimab. These receptors all stem from an adult with an advanced solid tumor such as melanoma, head and neck, liver or kidney cancer. Both conserved end residues are part of each CDR3. The D gene is left open where the match is weak. Clone size appears in some rows only: once, few, many, or a class for an expanded clone.

CDR3aa,v_gene,j_gene,abundance,d_gene
CASSYNQGSNEKLFF,TRBV6-5,TRBJ1-4,-,-
CASMASGFARGETQYF,TRBV7-8,TRBJ2-5,-,TRBD2
CASSLGAGVGEQYF,TRBV7-2,TRBJ2-7,-,-
CASSLVIGGELFF,TRBV11-2,TRBJ2-2,-,-
CASSSDQSSYNEQFF,TRBV7-2,TRBJ2-1,few,-
CASSPLWGLAGVEQFF,TRBV2,TRBJ2-1,-,TRBD2
CASSLPSGSTGELFF,TRBV5-1,TRBJ2-2,-,TRBD2
CASSFSLSRTGGANVLTF,TRBV28,TRBJ2-6,-,-
CASSSGLRGNTIYF,TRBV5-4,TRBJ1-3,-,-
CATSRGAAETSTGELFF,TRBV15,TRBJ2-2,-,-
CASRTSATDTQYF,TRBV5-1,TRBJ2-3,-,TRBD2
CASSSTDSPYNEQFF,TRBV7-3,TRBJ2-1,-,-
CASSLVGAGGKDIQYF,TRBV7-2,TRBJ2-4,-,TRBD1
CASRSLDRLMYEQYF,TRBV5-1,TRBJ2-7,-,TRBD1
CASSQEAGLSTGELFF,TRBV4-2,TRBJ2-2,few,-
CASSIVSGQGQDTQYF,TRBV19,TRBJ2-3,-,-
CASSLGQGRGETQYF,TRBV4-1,TRBJ2-5,-,TRBD1
CAIKQGKNSPLHF,TRBV10-2,TRBJ1-6,-,-
CASSEAPQRVCTF,TRBV6-5,TRBJ1-2,-,-
CASSPGTSGSRELFF,TRBV5-1,TRBJ2-2,-,TRBD2
CAYGGGDTQYF,TRBV30,TRBJ2-3,-,TRBD2
CASSAIGIKETQYF,TRBV5-5,TRBJ2-5,-,-
CASSRDRGPFSGANVLTF,TRBV18,TRBJ2-6,-,TRBD1
CASSGSGGLTGANVLTF,TRBV10-2,TRBJ2-6,once,TRBD2
CASSLGTGGGYTF,TRBV18,TRBJ1-2,-,TRBD1
CASSFPGGSSEQYF,TRBV11-2,TRBJ2-7,-,TRBD2
CASRDDKETQYF,TRBV2,TRBJ2-5,-,-
CSVEGEDGYTF,TRBV29-1,TRBJ1-2,-,-
CASSFSRGAGELFF,TRBV7-2,TRBJ2-2,-,-
CASRPPLGTGSGELFF,TRBV2,TRBJ2-2,-,-
CASSSSGRDTGELFF,TRBV2,TRBJ2-2,-,TRBD2
CASIGSGYTGELFF,TRBV2,TRBJ2-2,-,-
CASHNRAAYEQYF,TRBV2,TRBJ2-7,-,-
CASSLVGSSHTGELFF,TRBV11-1,TRBJ2-2,-,-
CASSQEGGSGRVVIDTQYF,TRBV4-1,TRBJ2-3,-,TRBD2